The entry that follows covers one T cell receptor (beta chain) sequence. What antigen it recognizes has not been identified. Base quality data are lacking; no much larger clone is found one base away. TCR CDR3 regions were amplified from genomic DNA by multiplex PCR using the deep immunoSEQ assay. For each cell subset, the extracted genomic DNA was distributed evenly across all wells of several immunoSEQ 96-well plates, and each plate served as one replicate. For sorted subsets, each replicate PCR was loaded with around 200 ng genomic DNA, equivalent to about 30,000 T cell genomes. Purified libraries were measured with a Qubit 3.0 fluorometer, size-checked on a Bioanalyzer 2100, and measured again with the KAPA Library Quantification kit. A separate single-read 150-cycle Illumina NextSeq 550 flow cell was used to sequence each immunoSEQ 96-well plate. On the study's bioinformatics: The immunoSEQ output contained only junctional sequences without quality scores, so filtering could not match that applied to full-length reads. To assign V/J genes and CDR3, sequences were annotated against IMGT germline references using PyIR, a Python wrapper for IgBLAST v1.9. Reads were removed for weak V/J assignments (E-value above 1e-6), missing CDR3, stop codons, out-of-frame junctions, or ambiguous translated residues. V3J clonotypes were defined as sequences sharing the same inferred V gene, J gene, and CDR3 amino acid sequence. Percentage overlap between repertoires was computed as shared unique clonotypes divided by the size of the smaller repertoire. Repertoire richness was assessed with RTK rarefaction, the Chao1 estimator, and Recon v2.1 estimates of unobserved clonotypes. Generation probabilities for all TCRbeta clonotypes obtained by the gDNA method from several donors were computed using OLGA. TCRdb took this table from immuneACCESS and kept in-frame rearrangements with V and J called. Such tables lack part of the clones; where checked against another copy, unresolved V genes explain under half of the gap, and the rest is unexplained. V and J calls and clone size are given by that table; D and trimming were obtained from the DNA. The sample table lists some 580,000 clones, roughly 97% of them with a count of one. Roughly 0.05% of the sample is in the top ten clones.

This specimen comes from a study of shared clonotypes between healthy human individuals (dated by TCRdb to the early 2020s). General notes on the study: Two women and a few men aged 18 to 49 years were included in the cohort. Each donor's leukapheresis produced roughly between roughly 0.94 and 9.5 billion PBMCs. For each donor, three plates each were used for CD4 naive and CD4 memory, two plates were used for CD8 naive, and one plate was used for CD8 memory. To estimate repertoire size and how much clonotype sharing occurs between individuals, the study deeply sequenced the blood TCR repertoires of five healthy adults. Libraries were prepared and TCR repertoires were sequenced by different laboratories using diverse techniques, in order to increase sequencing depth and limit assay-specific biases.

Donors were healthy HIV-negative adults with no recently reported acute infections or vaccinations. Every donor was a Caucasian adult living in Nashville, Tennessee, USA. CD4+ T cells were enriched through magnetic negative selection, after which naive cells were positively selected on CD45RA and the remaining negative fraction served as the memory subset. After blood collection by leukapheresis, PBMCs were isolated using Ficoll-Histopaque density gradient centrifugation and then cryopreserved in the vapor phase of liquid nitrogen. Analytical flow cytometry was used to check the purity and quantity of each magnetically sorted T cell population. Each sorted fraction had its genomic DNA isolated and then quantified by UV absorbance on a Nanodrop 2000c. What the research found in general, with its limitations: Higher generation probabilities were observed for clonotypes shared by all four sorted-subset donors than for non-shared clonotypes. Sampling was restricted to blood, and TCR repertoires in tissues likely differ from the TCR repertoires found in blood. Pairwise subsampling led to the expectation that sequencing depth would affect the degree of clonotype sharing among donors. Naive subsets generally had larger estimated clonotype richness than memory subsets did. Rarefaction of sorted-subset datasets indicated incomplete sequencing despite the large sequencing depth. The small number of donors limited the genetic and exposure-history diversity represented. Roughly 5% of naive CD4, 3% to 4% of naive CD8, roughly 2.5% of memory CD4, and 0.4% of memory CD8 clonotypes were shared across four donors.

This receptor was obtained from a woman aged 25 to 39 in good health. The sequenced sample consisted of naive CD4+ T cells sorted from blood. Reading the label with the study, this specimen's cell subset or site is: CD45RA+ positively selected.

CDR3 sequence: CASSLVGGTGHTGELFF. The DNA sequence is TGTGCCAGCAGCTTAGTAGGTGGGACGGGACACACCGGGGAGCTGTTTTTT. The chain employs TRBV11-3 and TRBJ2-2; the D region is possibly TRBD1 or TRBD2, each matching across 5 bases. The germline V gene supplies CDR1 SGHNT and CDR2 YENEEA. V was cut back by 1 base and J by 3 bases, leaving a gap of 15 bases between them. The CDR3 contains 17 residues, cysteine and phenylalanine counted. Only the CDR3 portion is preserved as DNA: 51 bases, with reading frame beginning at the first base.